This T cell receptor beta chain was captured by sequencing in a study of OX40 agonist ivuxolimab in advanced cancers. The table came from immunoSEQ multiplex PCR; TCRdb's copy has only in-frame clones and leaves some out. The data contain some 28,000 clones, 79% of them singletons. After removal of 3 bases from V and 2 bases from J, the junction contained 4 bases not matched to a gene. CDR1 and CDR2 (germline): SGHVS, FQNEAQ. This CDR3 contains 14 residues. Comments on this clone: The antigen is undetermined.

General observations from the study: CD8+ T cells showed, on average, more clonal expansion than CD4+ cells.

The rearrangement links TRBV7-8 to TRBJ2-7; 7 bases match TRBD2. The origin of this receptor is an adult with an advanced solid tumor such as melanoma, head and neck, liver or kidney cancer. The sample in question was CD4+ or CD8+ T cells sorted from blood, obtained in a trial of the OX40 agonist ivuxolimab. For the CDR3, the DNA is TGTGCCAGCAGCTTCGGGGGGACTACCTACGAGCAGTACTTC. It yields the protein CASSFGGTTYEQYF.